The entry below gives a single T cell receptor (beta chain) sequence along with its context. What it recognizes is unknown. Collection of lesional scalp punch biopsies and peripheral blood was performed in alopecia areata patients. T lymphocytes (CD4+ and CD8+) were sorted from PBMCs. The entry originates in a study of CD8+ T cells in alopecia areata. The study, taken as a whole, reports: Sequenced scalp T cells also include alphabeta T cells resident in normal skin. An increase in clonality over normal scalp was evident in lesional scalp, especially alopecia totalis/universalis.

The sequencing template was cDNA reverse transcribed from extracted RNA. This table comes from immunoSEQ multiplex PCR, and its TCRdb copy is limited to in-frame clones, with some not included. The repertoire includes about 34,000 clones, around 59% of them detected once, and 40% sits in the top ten. This TCR was sampled from a human donor with alopecia areata. The sequencing input was NKG2D-high CD8+ T cells sorted from blood.

CDR3 sequence reads: CASSFRDRQETQYF. Here the CDR3 DNA reads TGTGCCAGCAGCTTCCGGGACCGCCAAGAGACCCAGTACTTC. The chain is built from TRBV13 and TRBJ2-5; tentatively, D is TRBD1 or TRBD2 (5 bases each). Germline values: CDR1 PRHDT, CDR2 FYEKMQ (reference sequence). There are 14 residues in the CDR3. Between the trimmed V and J ends, which lost 3 bases and 1 base, there was a span of 9 bases. The whole variable domain, remainder taken from reference TRBV13 and TRBJ2-5, is AAGVIQSPRHLIKEKRETATLKCYPIPRHDTVYWYQQGPGQDPQFLISFYEKMQSDKGSIPDRFSAQQFSDYHSELNMSSLELGDSALYFCASSFRDRQETQYFGPGTRLLVL.